Below are 9 T cell receptor beta chains sequenced from a single sample in a study of identical twins. TCRdb reanalysed the 5' RACE reads using MiXCR and keeps one entry per CDR3 protein. There are approximately 300,000 distinct CDR3 sequences in the sample; roughly 9.7% occur only once, and 6% to 8.5% lies in the top ten. These same records also appear under a second study, on yellow fever vaccine responses in identical twins.

What was sequenced was CD8+ T cells sorted from blood. Receptor source: a young woman in good health.

The J gene is TRBJ2-3, the V gene TRBV2; 11 bases agree with TRBD2. The CDR3 runs to 17 residues. V gave up 2 bases and J gave up 3 bases; unmatched junction bases: 7. Germline V CDR1 and CDR2: SNHLY, FYNNEI. CDR3 residues: CASSEYLAGGVTDTQYF. DNA for the CDR3: TGTGCCAGCAGTGAATATCTAGCGGGAGGCGTGACAGATACGCAGTATTTT.

CDR3 residues: CASSYELAGFDYEQYF. CDR3 DNA sequence: TGTGCCAGCAGTTACGAACTAGCGGGCTTCGACTACGAGCAGTACTTC. V gene TRBV6-5 combines with J gene TRBJ2-7, with 9 bases lining up with TRBD2. This CDR3 has 16 amino acids. V was pared by 2 bases and J by 3 bases, with 8 bases of the junction left unmatched. Germline CDR1 and CDR2: MNHEY and SVGAGI.

CDR3 loop: CSVHGTGGSDGYTF. DNA of the CDR3: TGCAGCGTTCACGGGACAGGGGGCTCGGATGGCTACACCTTC. The chain couples TRBV29-1 to TRBJ1-2; 12 bases are shared with TRBD1. The CDR3 spans 14 residues. Germline CDR1 and CDR2: SQVTM and ANQGSEA. V gave up 5 bases and J gave up 6 bases; unmatched junction bases: 7.

The rearrangement links TRBV15 to TRBJ2-6; weak D call: TRBD1 (5 bases). Trimming took off 2 bases at V and 2 bases at J, with 7 bases between the two ends. Germline V gives CDR1 LNHNV, CDR2 YYDKDF (reference sequence). The CDR3 is made up of 15 amino acids. CDR3 residues: CATSRQGTGANVLTF. CDR3 in DNA: TGTGCCACCAGCAGACAGGGAACTGGGGCCAACGTCCTGACTTTC.

The chain recombines TRBV27 with TRBJ2-7; 7 bases agree with TRBD2. Trimming cost V 5 bases and J 3 bases; bases outside gene matches: 13. This CDR3 has 16 residues. The V gene's germline CDR1 is MNHEY and CDR2 SMNVEV (reference sequence). The CDR3 is CASSPPGGGLHYEQYF. As DNA, the CDR3 is TGTGCCAGCAGTCCACCGGGCGGGGGACTACACTACGAGCAGTACTTC.

This clonotype was seen many times. The V and J genes are TRBV12-3 or TRBV12-4 and TRBJ2-1; 8 nucleotides line up with TRBD2. The CDR3 runs to 14 residues. The trim removed 5 bases at V and 6 bases at J, leaving 6 bases unmatched. CDR3 residues: CASSPGTRANEQFF. The CDR3 nucleotides are TGTGCCAGCAGTCCCGGGACTAGGGCCAATGAGCAGTTCTTC.

This clonotype has a handful of counts. The chain links TRBV3-1 to TRBJ1-2; D may be TRBD1 (6 bases). V lost 4 bases and J lost 4, with 16 bases in between. CDR1 and CDR2 from the germline V gene are LGHDT and YNNKEL (reference sequence). This CDR3 spans 15 amino acids. DNA of the CDR3: TGTGCCAGCAGCCCGTTCGGACAGACGAGCTATGGCTACACCTTC. The encoded protein is CASSPFGQTSYGYTF.

This clonotype was detected many times. The V gene is TRBV28, the J gene TRBJ2-7, with a weak D call TRBD2 (6 bases). The CDR3 is 13 residues long. V was pared by 8 bases and J by 5 bases, with 16 bases between. CDR1 is MDHEN and CDR2 is SYDVKM in the germline V gene. CDR3 sequence reads: CASWAGLENEQYF. The CDR3 nucleotides are TGTGCCAGCTGGGCGGGGTTGGAGAACGAGCAGTACTTC.

This clonotype was counted a few times. The rearrangement joins TRBV7-9 to TRBJ2-1; tentatively, D is TRBD2 (5 bases). The CDR3 is 16 amino acids. Germline CDR1 is SEHNR and CDR2 is FQNEAQ (reference sequence). V was pared by 5 bases and J by 3 bases, with 17 bases between. CDR3 amino acids: CASSSGGGPFYNEQFF. In DNA, the CDR3 is TGTGCCAGCAGCAGTGGAGGAGGCCCTTTCTACAATGAGCAGTTCTTC.